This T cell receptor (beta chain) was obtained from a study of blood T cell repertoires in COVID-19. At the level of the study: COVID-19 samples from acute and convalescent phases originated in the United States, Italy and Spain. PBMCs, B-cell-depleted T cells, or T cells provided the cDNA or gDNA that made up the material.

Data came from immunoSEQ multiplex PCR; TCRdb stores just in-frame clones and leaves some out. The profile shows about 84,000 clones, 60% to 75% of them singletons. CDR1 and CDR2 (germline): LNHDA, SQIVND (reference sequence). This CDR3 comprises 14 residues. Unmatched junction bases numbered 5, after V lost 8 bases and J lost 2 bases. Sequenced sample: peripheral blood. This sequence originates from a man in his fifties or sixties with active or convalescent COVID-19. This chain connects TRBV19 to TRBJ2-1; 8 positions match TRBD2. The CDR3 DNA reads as TGTGCCAGTTACGCCGGGGGGGCCTACAATGAGCAGTTCTTC. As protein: CASYAGGAYNEQFF.